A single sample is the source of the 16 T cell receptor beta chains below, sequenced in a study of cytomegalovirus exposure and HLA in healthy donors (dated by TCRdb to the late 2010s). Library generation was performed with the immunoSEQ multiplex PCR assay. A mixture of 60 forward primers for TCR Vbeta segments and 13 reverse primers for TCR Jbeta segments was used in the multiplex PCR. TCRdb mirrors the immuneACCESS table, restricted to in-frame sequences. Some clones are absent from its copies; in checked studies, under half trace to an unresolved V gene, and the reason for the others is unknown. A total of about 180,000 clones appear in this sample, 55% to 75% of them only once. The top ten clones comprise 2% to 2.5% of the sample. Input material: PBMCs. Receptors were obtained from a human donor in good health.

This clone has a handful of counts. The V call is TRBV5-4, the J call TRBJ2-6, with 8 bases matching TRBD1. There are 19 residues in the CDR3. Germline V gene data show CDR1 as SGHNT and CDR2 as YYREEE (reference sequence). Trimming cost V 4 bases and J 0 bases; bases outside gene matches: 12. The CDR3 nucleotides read TGTGCCAGCAGCCCGAGGACAGGGCGCCAAGACTCTGGGGCCAACGTCCTGACTTTC. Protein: CASSPRTGRQDSGANVLTF.

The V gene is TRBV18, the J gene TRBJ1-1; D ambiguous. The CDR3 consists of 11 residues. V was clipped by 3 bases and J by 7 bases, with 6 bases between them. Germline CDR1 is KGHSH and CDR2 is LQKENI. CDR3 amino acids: CASSPRSEAFF. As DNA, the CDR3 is TGTGCCAGCTCACCCCGGAGTGAAGCTTTCTTT.

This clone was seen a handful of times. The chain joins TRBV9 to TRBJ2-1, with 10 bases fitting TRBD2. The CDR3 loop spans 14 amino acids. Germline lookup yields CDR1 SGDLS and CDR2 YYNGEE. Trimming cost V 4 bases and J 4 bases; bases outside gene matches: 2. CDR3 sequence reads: CASSPTSGYNEQFF. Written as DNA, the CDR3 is TGTGCCAGCAGCCCGACTAGCGGGTACAATGAGCAGTTCTTC.

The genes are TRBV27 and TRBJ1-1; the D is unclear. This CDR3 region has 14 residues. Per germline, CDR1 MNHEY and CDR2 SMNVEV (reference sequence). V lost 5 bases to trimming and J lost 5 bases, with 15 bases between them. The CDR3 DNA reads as TGTGCCAGCAGTGCGGTCCAAGAATGGACTGAAGCTTTCTTT. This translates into CASSAVQEWTEAFF.

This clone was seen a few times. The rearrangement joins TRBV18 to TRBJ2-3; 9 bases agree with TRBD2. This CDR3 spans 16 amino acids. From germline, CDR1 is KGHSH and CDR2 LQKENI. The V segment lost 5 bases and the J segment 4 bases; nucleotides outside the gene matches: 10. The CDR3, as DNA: TGTGCCAGCTCAACCACTCTAGCGGGGATCCCAGATACGCAGTATTTT. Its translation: CASSTTLAGIPDTQYF.

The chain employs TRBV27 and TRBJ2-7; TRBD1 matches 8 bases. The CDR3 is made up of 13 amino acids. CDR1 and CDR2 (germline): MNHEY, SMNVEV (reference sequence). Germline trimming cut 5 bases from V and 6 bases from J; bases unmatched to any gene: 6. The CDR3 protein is CASSAGTGGEQYF. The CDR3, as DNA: TGTGCCAGCAGTGCCGGGACAGGAGGCGAGCAGTACTTC.

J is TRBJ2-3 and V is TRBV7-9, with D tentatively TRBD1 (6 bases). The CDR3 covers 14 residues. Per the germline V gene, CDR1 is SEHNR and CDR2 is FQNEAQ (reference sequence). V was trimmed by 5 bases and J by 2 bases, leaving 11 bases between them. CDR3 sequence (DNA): TGTGCCAGCAGCCCCAGGACAGACACAGATACGCAGTATTTT. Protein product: CASSPRTDTDTQYF.

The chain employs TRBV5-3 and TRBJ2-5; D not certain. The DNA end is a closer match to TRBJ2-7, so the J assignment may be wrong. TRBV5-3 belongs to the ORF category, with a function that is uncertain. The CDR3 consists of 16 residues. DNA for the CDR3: TGTGCCAGAAGCTTGAGTGAGGCCGACGCGGACTACGAGCAGTACTTC. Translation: CARSLSEADADYEQYF.

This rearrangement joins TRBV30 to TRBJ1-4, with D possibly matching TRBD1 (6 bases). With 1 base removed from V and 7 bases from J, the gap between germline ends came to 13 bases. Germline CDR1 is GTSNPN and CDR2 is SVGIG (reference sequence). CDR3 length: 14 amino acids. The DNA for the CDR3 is TGTGCCTGGAGTGGGGACAACGCACCTGAAAAACTGTTTTTT. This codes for CAWSGDNAPEKLFF.

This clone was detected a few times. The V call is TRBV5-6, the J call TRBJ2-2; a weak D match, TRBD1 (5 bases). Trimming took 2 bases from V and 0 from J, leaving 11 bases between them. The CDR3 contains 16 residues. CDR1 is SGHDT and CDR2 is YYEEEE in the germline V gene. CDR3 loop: CASSFGAYSNTGELFF. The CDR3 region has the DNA TGTGCCAGCAGCTTTGGGGCCTACTCGAACACCGGGGAGCTGTTTTTT. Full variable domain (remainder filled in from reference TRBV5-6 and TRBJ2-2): DAGVTQSPTHLIKTRGQQVTLRCSPKSGHDTVSWYQQALGQGPQFIFQYYEEEERQRGNFPDRFSGHQFPNYSSELNVNALLLGDSALYLCASSFGAYSNTGELFFGEGSRLTVL.

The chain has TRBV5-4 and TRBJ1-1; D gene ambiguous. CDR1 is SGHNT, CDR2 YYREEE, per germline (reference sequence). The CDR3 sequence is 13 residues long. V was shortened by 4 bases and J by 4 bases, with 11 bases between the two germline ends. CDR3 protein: CASSHGSSTEAFF. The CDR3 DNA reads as TGTGCCAGCAGCCACGGTTCATCCACTGAAGCTTTCTTT.

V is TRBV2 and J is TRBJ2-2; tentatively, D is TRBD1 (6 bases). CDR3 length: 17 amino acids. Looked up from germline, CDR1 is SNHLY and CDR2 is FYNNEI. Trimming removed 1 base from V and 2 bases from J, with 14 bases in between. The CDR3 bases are TGTGCCAGCAGTGAAGTCCCAAACAGGGCAAACACCGGGGAGCTGTTTTTT. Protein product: CASSEVPNRANTGELFF.

For the CDR3, the DNA is TGCGCCAGCAGCCCCCCGGGACTAGCGGGGGTAGGAGGGACCCAGTACTTC. Translated: CASSPPGLAGVGGTQYF. The V gene is TRBV4-1, the J gene TRBJ2-5; TRBD2 agrees at 14 bases. V trimming: 4 bases; J trimming: 7 bases; junction bases outside the gene matches: 11. Germline V gene sequence: CDR1 MGHRA, CDR2 YSYEKL. The CDR3 loop spans 17 amino acids.

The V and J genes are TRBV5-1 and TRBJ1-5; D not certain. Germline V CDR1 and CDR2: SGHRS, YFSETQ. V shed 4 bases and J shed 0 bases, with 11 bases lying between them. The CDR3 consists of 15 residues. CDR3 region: CASSPAGSSNQPQHF. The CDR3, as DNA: TGCGCCAGCAGCCCGGCGGGAAGTAGCAATCAGCCCCAGCATTTT.

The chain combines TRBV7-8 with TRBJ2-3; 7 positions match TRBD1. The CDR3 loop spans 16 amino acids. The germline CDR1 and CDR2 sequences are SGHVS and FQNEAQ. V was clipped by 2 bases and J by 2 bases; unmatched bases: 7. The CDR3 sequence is CASSLTGAKDTDTQYF. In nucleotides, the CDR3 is TGTGCCAGCAGCTTAACAGGGGCGAAAGACACAGATACGCAGTATTTT.

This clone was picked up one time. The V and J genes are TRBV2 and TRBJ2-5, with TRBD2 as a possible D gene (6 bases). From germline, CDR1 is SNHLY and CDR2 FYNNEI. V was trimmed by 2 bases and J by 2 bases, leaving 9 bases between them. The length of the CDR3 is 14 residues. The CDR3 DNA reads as TGTGCCAGCAGTGAAACGGGGGTTCAAGAGACCCAGTACTTC. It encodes CASSETGVQETQYF.